This T cell receptor beta chain was observed in a study of T-cell reconstitution after alpha-beta-depleted transplantation in children. Germline CDR1 reads SQVTM; CDR2 reads ANQGSEA. Trimming stripped 6 bases from V and 0 bases from J, with 15 bases between. CDR3 length: 14 amino acids. Library preparation (for TCRbeta) was performed with unique molecular identifiers. Using its own MiXCR run on the PCR reads, TCRdb lists one record per CDR3 protein. The sample consists of a few hundred thousand distinct CDR3 sequences, approximately 10% of them appearing once. The receptor was isolated from a human donor who donated a stem cell graft to a child with acute myeloid leukemia. The genes are TRBV29-1 and TRBJ2-7; D uncertain. Source: PBMCs from the stem cell graft donor, taken from the stem cell graft. CDR3 region: CSVAAGLHSYEQYF. DNA of the CDR3: TGCAGCGTCGCCGCTGGGCTTCACTCCTACGAGCAGTACTTC.